Here is one T cell receptor (beta chain) with its context. This clone is a singleton in its sample. Its recognized antigen is unknown. No base quality information exists; no much larger clone differs at one position. This entry comes from a study of cytomegalovirus exposure and HLA in healthy donors (dated by TCRdb to the late 2010s). About the study as a whole: An earlier analysis of several hundred of the donors reported roughly 270 Gb of sequence data and 120 million or so unique TCR beta sequences from some 180 million T cells. About 310 gigabases of sequencing data and 80 million or so unique TCR sequences were included in an early release covering around 650 HLA-typed donors. Of the 300 to 400 genotyped donors, around 81% fell in the genetic ancestry cluster associated with self-reported Caucasian donors. The study aimed to test whether signatures of past pathogen exposure could be identified by cataloging public T cell receptors. The T cell repertoires of some 670 subjects were profiled by immunosequencing and related to cytomegalovirus serostatus. Along with the roughly 670-subject first cohort, a separate validation cohort of around 120 different subjects was used. High-throughput TCR immunosequencing, statistical association of individual TCRs with disease status, and machine learning were combined to predict cytomegalovirus infection status. A later analysis re-examined previously published TCR beta repertoires from 610 or so donors and added high-resolution HLA genotyping to investigate patterns of TCR occurrence. The later analysis used no new phenotypic data to find candidate immune exposures, relying instead on TCR beta sequences and their occurrence across donors. In an earlier analysis of about 590 of the donors, high-throughput TCR beta sequencing was used to judge whether each TCR beta V gene segment behaved as functional or pseudogenic. Donor age, sex, ethnicity and CMV serostatus were collected together with the repertoire data. A later genetic analysis took genome-wide SNP genotypes for about three fifths of the 666 donors and used that subset as a discovery cohort. Every repertoire in the discovery cohort had been generated on one and the same sequencing platform. HLA typing covered class I and class II loci at four-digit resolution. Typing coverage differed by locus: A, B, C, DRB1 and DQB1 were typed in roughly 620-640 donors, DQA1 in about 500, DPA1 in approximately 600, and DPB1 in 472. Five DR-DQ haplotypes were treated as single units for association and clustering because of strong linkage in the cohort. Across 300 to 400 genotyped donors of the cohort, an average of roughly 250,000 unique TCR beta nucleotide sequences per donor were sequenced, and roughly a sixth of those sequences were non-productive. Overall study results and their limits: When HLA alleles, especially DR and DQ, strongly co-occurred, attributing TCR associations to individual alleles was difficult. The earlier analysis of some 560 of the donors excluded 15 to 20 rarely observed V segments, including chromosome 9 orphons, because counts were too low. In a later analysis, HLA-associated TCR beta chains showed more clonal expansion and lower generation probabilities than non-associated chains that were equally common. In a later genetic analysis, a missense DCLRE1C variant was associated with V-gene and J-gene trimming of TCR beta chains, and the association was replicated in an independent cohort. The classifier was reported to diagnose cytomegalovirus status with high specificity and sensitivity in both the original cohort and the validation cohort. According to a later analysis, TCR association rates differed among HLA loci, with DRB1 alleles showing the most associated TCRs and HLA-C alleles showing the fewest. In the study, around 150 TCR beta chains were listed as associated with cytomegalovirus. The sequencing pipeline was judged likely to have produced a cluster of highly shared sequence variants as a technical artifact. Linkage disequilibrium might explain the correlated functional status among segregating V segments, but an unknown experimental factor could not be excluded. In an earlier analysis of about 600 of the donors, most TCR beta V segments appeared in productive rearrangements about 90% or about 30% of the time, broadly matching IMGT annotations. The authors suggested that the approach could potentially be extended to other disease states and immunological phenotypes. In vitro tests confirmed that three of the cytomegalovirus-associated TCR beta chains recognize cytomegalovirus antigens. Several of the top co-occurrence clusters appeared to be linked to parvovirus B19, influenza, CMV and Epstein-Barr virus, according to a later analysis. At a false discovery rate of 0.05, a later analysis linked roughly 17,000 TCR beta sequences to specific HLA alleles. A further reported finding was that TCR beta sequences accurately predicted the HLA-A and HLA-B alleles for most subjects in the first cohort. The only immune exposure information available for the cohort was CMV serostatus. The presence/absence analyses assumed that sequencing depth was roughly uniform across donors, and that assumption may not be true. A later genetic analysis reported fewer N-insertions in productive TCRs among donors in an Asian-associated ancestry cluster than the approximately 700-donor mean. In a later analysis, most CMV-associated TCR beta chains were found to appear HLA-restricted, with HLA associations seemingly driven largely by CMV exposure. Because HLA typing was unavailable for some donors at each locus, only the typed subset was used in association tests. This cohort had only TCR beta chains sequenced, and the lack of alpha or paired-chain data limited which features could be detected. Most TCR sequences were seen in very few donors, while some public TCRs were found in many individuals.

The library came from the immunoSEQ multiplex PCR assay. A mixture of 60 forward primers for TCR Vbeta segments and 13 reverse primers for TCR Jbeta segments was used in the multiplex PCR. A multiplex PCR assay on genomic DNA amplified the CDR3 region of rearranged TCR beta genes. The amplified TCR beta libraries were sequenced on the Illumina HiSeq System as 87-base-pair reads. Per the authors' processing: Across the 670 or so repertoires, a later analysis counted around 80 million unique TCR beta chains, around 10 million of which were shared by at least two donors. A nearest-neighbor algorithm error-corrected the raw reads and collapsed the reads into unique sequences, merging closely related sequences to remove PCR and sequencing errors. Alignment of CDR3 sequences to IMGT reference sequences was used to assign V, D and J gene segments. For a sequence to be retained, a match of at least six nucleotides was required to both a V gene segment and a J gene segment. A rearrangement was called productive if the CDR3 had no stop codons and remained in frame with V and J, and every other rearrangement was called non-productive. CDR3 was defined according to IMGT convention as the region running from the second conserved V-encoded cysteine to the conserved J-encoded phenylalanine. Sequences without an unambiguous match to a single V gene segment were excluded from the earlier analysis of a few hundred of the donors. An earlier analysis of some 610 of the donors called V segments functional above 56.7% productive rearrangements and segregating when the between-donor standard deviation exceeded 5%. A statistical classification framework was developed to diagnose cytomegalovirus status using the catalog of TCR beta chain sequences. In a later analysis, V and J genes were assigned by comparing TCR nucleotide sequences against IMGT/GENE-DB human TR gene sequences. Using the TCRdist pipeline, a later analysis assigned CDR3 sequences along with most-parsimonious VDJ recombination scenarios. In a later analysis, each TCR beta chain was defined by its CDR3 amino acid sequence together with its V-gene family, and reads without a unique V-gene family were excluded. As a way to deal with suspected cross-contamination and a sequencing artifact, a later analysis dropped under 600 nucleotide sequences that were highly shared and had low generation probability. In a later analysis, a clonal expansion index for each public chain was calculated from normalized within-repertoire ranks of inferred template counts. Generation probabilities in a later analysis came from a VDJ recombination model fitted to out-of-frame rearrangements, and those results were checked against IGoR. In a later analysis, TCR-TCR, TCR-HLA and TCR-CMV co-occurrence was scored with hypergeometric tests, and a repertoire-size bias correction was applied to TCR pairs. False discovery rates were estimated in a later analysis by permuting HLA or CMV assignments 20 times. A later analysis grouped co-occurring TCRs with DBSCAN, adding TCRdist sequence similarity when clustering within HLA-allele-positive subsets. Repertoires with fewer than 30,000 or more than 120,000 public chains, plus five repertoires with anomalous nucleotide sharing, were excluded from co-occurrence clustering. Here the immuneACCESS table is served through TCRdb, limited to in-frame sequences with V and J called. Missing clones are a known gap in these copies; in checked studies unresolved V genes cover under half, and the rest lacks a known reason. D and trimming come from the DNA, and the V and J calls and clone size come from that table. For this sample there are 210,000 or so clones; over 80% appear just once. The top ten clones comprise 0.71% of the sample.

In total, just over 650 healthy bone marrow donors made up the cohort. Cohort members were all nominally healthy when sampled, although unrecorded immune exposures were likely present. The donor was CMV seronegative and belonged to the group of over 350 seronegative cohort members. A peripheral blood sample was collected from each donor, and TCR beta sequencing was performed on peripheral blood mononuclear cells. The Qiagen DNeasy Blood Extraction Kit was used to extract genomic DNA from the blood cell samples. What was sequenced was PBMCs. This sequence was found in a boy aged 2-15 years in good health and CMV-seronegative.

The CDR3 loop reads CASSQGLWTGRGYTF. The DNA sequence follows: TGCGCCAGCAGCCAGGGCCTATGGACAGGGCGTGGCTACACCTTC. Recombination connected TRBV4-1 to TRBJ1-2; 8 bases in between match TRBD1. V loses 3 bases at its end and J loses 7 bases; junction bases beyond the gene matches: 10. The CDR3 starts with the cysteine, ends with the phenylalanine, and has 15 residues. Solely the CDR3 DNA is kept, with 45 bases framed from the first base. The germline V gene yields MGHRA for CDR1 and YSYEKL for CDR2.